This TCR beta chain came from a study of graft-versus-host responses after intestinal transplantation. This clone was seen a handful of times. The junction had 4 bases not matched to a gene; V was cut back by 5 bases and J by 7 bases. Germline V CDR1 and CDR2: MDHEN, SYDVKM. The CDR3 is made up of 13 amino acids. Co-plated with 200,000 CFSE-labeled responder cells were 200,000 irradiated, violet-dye-labeled stimulator cells. Method: immunoSEQ multiplex PCR; TCRdb's copy keeps in-frame clones and lacks some. This table has some 14,000 clones, 35% to 45% appearing once. The V and J genes are TRBV28 and TRBJ1-5, with TRBD1 matching 8 bases. This sequence was found in a human patient who received an intestinal transplant. This material consisted of alloreactive CD8+ T cells from a mixed lymphocyte reaction culture, taken before intestinal transplant. Indicated subset: CFSE-low proliferating T cells sorted from roughly 6-day pre-transplant mixed lymphocyte reaction (GvH or HvG direction). CDR3 DNA sequence: TGTGCCAGCAGTACCCCAGGGGGCCAGCCCCAGCATTTT. It is translated as CASSTPGGQPQHF.